This TCR beta chain was captured by sequencing in a study of OX40 agonist ivuxolimab in advanced cancers. Study-level results: By week 6 at 0.1 to 3.0 mg/kg, blood CD4+ and CD8+ T cells had expanded clonally. The average count of expanded clones was higher among CD8+ T cells than among CD4+.

From germline, CDR1 is SGHTA and CDR2 FQGNSA. Trimming pared 1 base from V and 0 bases from J, leaving 6 bases between. The length of the CDR3 is 14 residues. Note on this clone: The antigen is undetermined.

Profiling relied on immunoSEQ multiplex PCR, and the TCRdb table lists in-frame clones only, not all of them. The sample lists 35,000 to 45,000 clones, about 82% occurring once. At baseline, cycle 4 day 1, and cycle 7 day 1, blood was sampled. This sequence originates from an adult with an advanced solid tumor such as melanoma, head and neck, liver or kidney cancer. The chain combines TRBV7-2 with TRBJ1-2; D not certain. The specimen comprised CD4+ or CD8+ T cells sorted from blood, sampled in a trial of the OX40 agonist ivuxolimab. The CDR3 nucleotides read TGTGCCAGCAGCTTAGTGACGGCTAACTATGGCTACACCTTC. It translates to CASSLVTANYGYTF.